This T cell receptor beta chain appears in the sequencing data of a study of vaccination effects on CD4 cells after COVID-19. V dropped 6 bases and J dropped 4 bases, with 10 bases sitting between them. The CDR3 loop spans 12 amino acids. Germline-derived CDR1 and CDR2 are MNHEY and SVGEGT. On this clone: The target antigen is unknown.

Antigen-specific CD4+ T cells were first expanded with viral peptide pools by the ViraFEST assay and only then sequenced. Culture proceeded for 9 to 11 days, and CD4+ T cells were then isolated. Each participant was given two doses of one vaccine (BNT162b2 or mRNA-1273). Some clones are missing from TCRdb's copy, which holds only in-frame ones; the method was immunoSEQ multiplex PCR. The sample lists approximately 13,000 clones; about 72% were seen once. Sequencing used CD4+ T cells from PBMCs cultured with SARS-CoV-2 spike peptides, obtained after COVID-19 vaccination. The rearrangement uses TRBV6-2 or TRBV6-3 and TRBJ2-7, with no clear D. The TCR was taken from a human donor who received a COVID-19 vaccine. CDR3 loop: CASSPILYEQYF. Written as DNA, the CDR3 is TGTGCCAGCAGCCCTATCCTTTACGAGCAGTACTTC.